This T cell receptor beta chain derives from a study of cytomegalovirus exposure and HLA in healthy donors. Looking at the study overall: An early release of data contained about 85 million unique TCRs, which came from HLA-typed donors. Findings and caveats of the study: Across donors, sequencing depth was assumed by presence/absence analyses to be roughly uniform. The Asian-associated ancestry cluster reportedly had fewer N-insertions than the roughly 700-donor mean in a later analysis.

13 Jbeta primers and 60 Vbeta primers were used for the PCR. Libraries were prepared by immunoSEQ multiplex PCR; TCRdb keeps only in-frame clonotypes and omits some of them. The sample shows 100,000 to 150,000 clones, about 9.1% of them seen only once. Looked up from germline, CDR1 is MNHEY and CDR2 is SVGAGI. V lost 5 bases to trimming and J lost 0 bases, with 7 bases between them. The CDR3 is 13 amino acids. This clone was recorded many times. Its specificity is unknown. Although they were nominally healthy when sampled, donors likely had unrecorded immune exposures. Sequences were obtained from PBMCs. The TCR originated in a woman aged 40 to 50 in good health and CMV-seropositive. V and J are TRBV6-5 and TRBJ1-1, with D unresolved. The CDR3 reads CASSEGLNTEAFF. DNA for the CDR3: TGTGCCAGCAGTGAGGGTCTGAACACTGAAGCTTTCTTT.